This entry lists 5 T cell receptor beta chains sequenced from one sample in a study of CD8 T cells in Susac syndrome. With random hexamers, about 0.45 to 1 ug RNA was reverse transcribed. TCRdb recomputed calls from the immunoSEQ multiplex PCR reads with MiXCR, one row per CDR3 protein. This table holds around 180,000 distinct CDR3 sequences, roughly 94% found once. Material for sequencing was CD4+ T cells from PBMCs. These receptors were taken from a human donor with Susac syndrome.

This clonotype was seen once. The chain is built from TRBV10-3 and TRBJ1-4; a weak D match, TRBD1 (5 bases). The V gene lost 10 bases and the J gene lost 5 bases, with 11 bases spanning the gap. CDR1 and CDR2 (germline): ENHRY, SYGVKD. The CDR3 spans 12 residues. The CDR3 sequence is CATIAGNEKLFF. The CDR3 bases are TGTGCCACCATTGCAGGGAATGAAAAACTGTTTTTT.

This clonotype appeared a single time. This sequence joins TRBV3-1 and TRBJ2-2; D tentatively reads TRBD1 or TRBD2 (5 bases each). CDR1 LGHDT and CDR2 YNNKEL come from the germline V gene (reference sequence). Deletions cut 4 bases from V and 3 bases from J, with 15 bases between. The CDR3 is made up of 16 amino acids. The CDR3 sequence: CASSPQGRTDTGELFF. CDR3 DNA: TGTGCCAGCAGCCCTCAGGGACGGACGGACACCGGGGAGCTGTTTTTT.

The chain uses TRBV5-1 and TRBJ2-4; tentatively, D is TRBD2 (6 bases). This CDR3 region has 12 residues. Trimming removed 0 bases from V and 10 bases from J, with 8 bases in between. From germline, CDR1 is SGHRS and CDR2 YFSETQ. The CDR3 region is CASSLAAGIQYF. CDR3 DNA: TGCGCCAGCAGCTTGGCGGCGGGGATTCAGTACTTC.

The CDR3 spells CASSQASPGAYEQYF. The CDR3 DNA is TGTGCCAGCAGCCAAGCATCCCCAGGGGCCTACGAGCAGTACTTC. The rearrangement joins TRBV3-1 to TRBJ2-7; possible D gene TRBD1, 6 bases. This CDR3 has 15 residues. Germline V gives CDR1 LGHDT, CDR2 YNNKEL (reference sequence). V dropped 1 base and J dropped 2 bases, with 12 bases sitting between them.

The chain combines TRBV30 with TRBJ1-2; 9 bases match TRBD1. The CDR3 consists of 13 residues. Germline V lookup: CDR1 GTSNPN, CDR2 SVGIG (reference sequence). The junction had 6 bases not matched to a gene; V was cut back by 3 bases and J by 7 bases. The CDR3 loop reads CAWRDRGIRGYTF. The CDR3 DNA is TGTGCCTGGAGGGACAGGGGAATCCGTGGCTACACCTTC.